This T cell receptor (beta chain) was captured in a study of breast tumors, draining lymph nodes, adjacent tissues. Breast cancer patients provided tissue from their axillary draining lymph nodes. TCRdb ran MiXCR on the multiplex PCR reads and lists one entry per CDR3 protein. Found here are approximately 300,000 distinct CDR3 sequences, over 25% of them singletons; the top ten hold more than 0.85%. CDR1 is DFQATT and CDR2 is SNEGSKA in the germline V gene (reference sequence). This CDR3 is 16 amino acids long. Trimming at V came to 5 bases and at J to 3 bases, leaving 9 bases not matched to a gene. Turning to this clonotype: Just one base apart from a much larger clone, this may be a read error.

The V call is TRBV20-1, the J call TRBJ2-1; 11 bases fit TRBD2. The receptor was derived from a female donor with breast cancer. Some clones in this sample may be carry-over from other donors' samples. The sequencing input was axillary lymph node tissue. CDR3 nucleotides: TGCAGTGCTGGTCCCCTACTAGCGGGAGTCTACAATGAGCAGTTCTTC. This encodes CSAGPLLAGVYNEQFF.